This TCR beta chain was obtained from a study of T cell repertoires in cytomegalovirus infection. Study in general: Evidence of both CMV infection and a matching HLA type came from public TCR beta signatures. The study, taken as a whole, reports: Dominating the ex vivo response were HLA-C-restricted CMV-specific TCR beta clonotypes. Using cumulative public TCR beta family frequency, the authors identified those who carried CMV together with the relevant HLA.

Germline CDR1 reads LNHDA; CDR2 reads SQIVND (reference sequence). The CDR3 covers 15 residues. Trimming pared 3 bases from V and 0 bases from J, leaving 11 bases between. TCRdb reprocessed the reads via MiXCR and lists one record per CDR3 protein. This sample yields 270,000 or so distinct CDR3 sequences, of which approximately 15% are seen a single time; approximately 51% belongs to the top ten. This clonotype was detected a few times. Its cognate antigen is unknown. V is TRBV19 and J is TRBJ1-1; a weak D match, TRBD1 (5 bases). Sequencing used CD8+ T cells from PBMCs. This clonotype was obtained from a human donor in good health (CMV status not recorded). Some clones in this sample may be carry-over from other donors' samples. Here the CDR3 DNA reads TGTGCCAGTAGTATCAACAGGAGAATGAACACTGAAGCTTTCTTT. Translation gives CASSINRRMNTEAFF.